A selection of T cell receptor beta chains follows, all from one sample in a study of blood T cell repertoires in COVID-19. Assay used: immunoSEQ multiplex PCR; TCRdb lists only in-frame clones, some missing. The sample shows some 150,000 clones, approximately 83% of them seen only once. Sequenced input: peripheral blood. The receptors derive from an elderly woman with acute or convalescent COVID-19. Both conserved end residues are part of each CDR3. Each record gives: clone size, V gene, D gene, J gene, CDR3 length, CDR3 protein, CDR3 DNA. A D gene is named only where the DNA matches it firmly. Not every row has a clone size; where given, it reads once, few, many or a size class.

few	TRBV7-8	TRBD1	TRBJ1-3	14	CASSLGGQGTFIYF	TGTGCCAGCAGCCTAGGGGGACAGGGGACGTTCATATATTTT
-	TRBV2	-	TRBJ1-3	14	CASSEQGGGNTIYF	TGTGCCAGCAGTGAACAGGGAGGTGGAAACACCATATATTTT
-	TRBV12-5	TRBD1	TRBJ1-1	13	CASGLGTASKAFF	TGTGCTAGTGGTTTAGGGACAGCTTCTAAAGCTTTCTTT
-	TRBV28	TRBD1	TRBJ2-7	16	CASSTAPGQGSSEQYF	TGTGCCAGCAGTACTGCACCGGGACAGGGGTCAAGCGAGCAGTACTTC
-	TRBV4-3	TRBD2	TRBJ2-1	18	CASSLVLAGGTLGNEQFF	TGCGCCAGCAGCCTTGTATTAGCGGGGGGCACCCTGGGGAATGAGCAGTTCTTC
few	TRBV3-1/TRBV3-2	TRBD1	TRBJ2-2	16	CASSQENRGITGELFF	TGTGCCAGCAGCCAAGAAAACAGGGGGATCACCGGGGAGCTGTTTTTT
-	TRBV2	-	TRBJ2-3	14	CASNFRGDMDTQYF	TGTGCCAGTAACTTCAGGGGAGATATGGATACGCAGTATTTT
once	TRBV28	-	TRBJ1-3	16	CASSLGGISSGNTIYF	TGTGCCAGCAGTTTGGGCGGGATCTCCTCTGGAAACACCATATATTTT
-	TRBV7-2	TRBD1	TRBJ1-1	13	CAKRQGWDTEAFF	TGTGCCAAAAGACAGGGATGGGACACTGAAGCTTTCTTT
-	TRBV5-1	TRBD1	TRBJ1-1	15	CASSSRTGENTEAFF	TGCGCCAGCAGCAGCCGGACAGGGGAAAACACTGAAGCTTTCTTT
-	TRBV16	-	TRBJ1-3	14	CASRQGAFGNTIYF	TGTGCCAGCAGACAAGGGGCATTTGGAAACACCATATATTTT
-	TRBV6-5	-	TRBJ1-5	14	CASSDRFSNQPQHF	TGTGCCAGCAGCGACAGGTTTAGCAATCAGCCCCAGCATTTT
once	TRBV5-1	-	TRBJ1-1	18	CASSRLGPGVYMNTEAFF	TGCGCCAGCAGCCGACTAGGGCCAGGAGTCTATATGAACACTGAAGCTTTCTTT
-	TRBV7-2	-	TRBJ1-6	14	CASSLQGWNSPLHF	TGTGCCAGCAGCTTACAGGGATGGAATTCACCCCTCCACTTT
once	TRBV7-3	TRBD2	TRBJ2-2	16	CASSPRTSGGTGELFF	TGTGCCAGCAGCCCCCGGACTAGCGGAGGCACCGGGGAGCTGTTTTTT
-	TRBV12-3/TRBV12-4	-	TRBJ1-2	12	CAGSLQGYGYTF	TGTGCCGGCAGTTTGCAGGGCTATGGCTACACCTTC
-	TRBV19	TRBD1	TRBJ1-2	15	CASSTGTGVNYGYTF	TGTGCCAGTAGTACTGGGACAGGGGTTAACTATGGCTACACCTTC
once	TRBV3-1/TRBV3-2	-	TRBJ2-7	13	CASSRPSSYEQYF	TGTGCCAGCAGCCGCCCGAGCTCCTACGAGCAGTACTTC
-	TRBV6-5	-	TRBJ1-1	13	CASKRGGNTEAFF	TGTGCCAGCAAGAGAGGGGGGAACACTGAAGCTTTCTTT
few	TRBV5-1	-	TRBJ1-4	15	CASSLDQGWDEKLFF	TGCGCCAGCAGCTTGGATCAGGGGTGGGATGAAAAACTGTTTTTT
-	TRBV7-2	TRBD2	TRBJ2-3	17	CASSLGQLAGGPDTQYF	TGTGCCAGCAGCTTAGGCCAACTAGCGGGGGGCCCAGATACGCAGTATTTT
-	TRBV6-2/TRBV6-3	-	TRBJ1-1	14	CASSSLTENTEAFF	TGTGCCAGCAGTTCCCTCACAGAGAACACTGAAGCTTTCTTT
-	TRBV10-1	-	TRBJ2-3	13	CARGTTCTDTQYF	TGCGCCAGGGGGACAACTTGCACAGATACGCAGTATTTT
-	TRBV5-6	-	TRBJ2-2	15	CASSLEGVGTGELFF	TGTGCCAGCAGCTTGGAAGGGGTTGGGACCGGGGAGCTGTTTTTT
once	TRBV6-4	TRBD1	TRBJ1-2	13	CASSDAGQRGYTF	TGTGCCAGCAGTGACGCGGGACAGAGGGGCTACACCTTC
-	TRBV3-1/TRBV3-2	TRBD1	TRBJ1-2	15	CASSQDKGAYYGYTF	TGTGCCAGCAGCCAAGATAAGGGGGCCTACTATGGCTACACCTTC
-	TRBV5-1	-	TRBJ1-2	14	CASSLEGQNYGYTF	TGCGCCAGCAGCTTGGAAGGACAGAACTATGGCTACACCTTC
-	TRBV2	TRBD2	TRBJ2-2	17	CASSDLAELANTGELFF	TGTGCCAGCAGTGATCTAGCGGAGCTCGCGAACACCGGGGAGCTGTTTTTT
-	TRBV7-2	TRBD2	TRBJ2-7	14	CASSIAGGSYEQYF	TGTGCCAGCAGCATAGCGGGGGGATCCTACGAGCAGTACTTC
once	TRBV5-6	TRBD1	TRBJ2-7	14	CASSRQGTAYEQYF	TGTGCCAGCAGCCGACAGGGTACGGCCTACGAGCAGTACTTC
-	TRBV10-3	-	TRBJ1-5	15	CAISPGDNSNQPQHF	TGTGCCATCTCCCCGGGAGACAATAGCAATCAGCCCCAGCATTTT
-	TRBV6-5	TRBD1	TRBJ2-5	15	CASSYRKGAGETQYF	TGTGCCAGCAGTTACCGAAAGGGGGCTGGGGAGACCCAGTACTTC
-	TRBV27	TRBD2	TRBJ2-1	16	CASSFRRGAKYNEQFF	TGTGCCAGCAGTTTTCGGCGGGGGGCGAAATACAATGAGCAGTTCTTC
-	TRBV15	-	TRBJ2-2	12	CATSSDRQELFF	TGTGCCACCAGCAGTGACAGGCAGGAGCTGTTTTTT
-	TRBV3-1/TRBV3-2	-	TRBJ1-4	15	CASSLRGGEGEKLFF	TGTGCCAGCAGCCTTCGCGGGGGCGAGGGGGAAAAACTGTTTTTT
-	TRBV10-2	-	TRBJ2-2	16	CASSAPQGGGTGELFF	TGCGCCAGCAGTGCCCCCCAGGGGGGAGGTACCGGGGAGCTGTTTTTT
-	TRBV2	TRBD1	TRBJ2-1	15	CASSLRTGGNNEQFF	TGTGCCAGCAGTTTGAGGACAGGGGGTAACAATGAGCAGTTCTTC
-	TRBV18	-	TRBJ1-5	14	CASSLREADQPQHF	TGTGCCAGCTCACTGAGGGAGGCGGATCAGCCCCAGCATTTT
-	TRBV5-1	-	TRBJ1-1	13	CASSLVLNTEAFF	TGCGCCAGCAGCTTGGTATTGAACACTGAAGCTTTCTTT
-	TRBV5-1	-	TRBJ2-7	14	CASSLVTGYYEQYF	TGCGCCAGCAGCTTGGTTACAGGGTACTACGAGCAGTACTTC
once	TRBV7-2	-	TRBJ2-2	17	CASSLGGGAAIPGELFF	TGTGCCAGCAGCCTCGGAGGGGGGGCCGCCATCCCCGGGGAGCTGTTTTTT
once	TRBV4-1	TRBD1	TRBJ2-2	16	CASSSPGQRKTGELFF	TGCGCCAGCAGCTCACCGGGACAGAGAAAAACCGGGGAGCTGTTTTTT
-	TRBV19	-	TRBJ1-6	16	CASSPLGGRGESPLHF	TGTGCCAGTAGTCCTTTGGGTGGCAGGGGAGAATCACCCCTCCACTTT
-	TRBV11-2	TRBD1	TRBJ2-7	14	CASSLYPGGNEQYF	TGTGCCAGCAGCTTATACCCAGGGGGCAACGAGCAGTACTTC
-	TRBV6-2/TRBV6-3	-	TRBJ2-5	18	CASSYDVIGGLYQETQYF	TGTGCCAGCAGTTACGATGTTATCGGAGGACTCTACCAAGAGACCCAGTACTTC
few	TRBV6-5	-	TRBJ1-2	11	CASSQGSVNTF	TGTGCCAGCAGTCAGGGGTCCGTCAACACCTTC
-	TRBV6-1	-	TRBJ1-5	15	CASSVATYSNQPQHF	TGTGCCAGCAGTGTAGCAACTTATAGCAATCAGCCCCAGCATTTT
-	TRBV4-1	TRBD2	TRBJ2-5	17	CASSQDQRGSAIGTQYF	TGCGCCAGCAGCCAAGACCAGCGGGGGAGCGCTATCGGGACCCAGTACTTC
-	TRBV5-4	TRBD1	TRBJ1-4	15	CASSDYRGTNEKLFF	TGTGCCAGCAGCGACTACAGGGGAACTAATGAAAAACTGTTTTTT
once	TRBV27	-	TRBJ2-2	15	CASSFGRRSTGELFF	TGTGCCAGCAGTTTTGGAAGGAGGTCTACCGGGGAGCTGTTTTTT
-	TRBV4-1	TRBD1	TRBJ2-1	15	CASSQSGQGVNEQFF	TGCGCCAGCAGCCAATCGGGACAGGGGGTTAATGAGCAGTTCTTC
-	TRBV6-5	-	TRBJ1-1	11	CASGRNTEAFF	TGTGCCAGCGGCAGGAACACTGAAGCTTTCTTT
-	TRBV6-5	-	TRBJ1-2	14	CASKVTGSGRGYTF	TGTGCCAGCAAAGTTACAGGGTCGGGCCGTGGCTACACCTTC
once	TRBV6-2/TRBV6-3	-	TRBJ2-7	15	CASSYSGGSTYEQYF	TGTGCCAGCAGTTACTCGGGAGGCTCAACCTACGAGCAGTACTTC
few	TRBV18	TRBD1	TRBJ1-1	13	CASSSGQGTEAFF	TGTGCCAGCTCCTCGGGACAGGGGACTGAAGCTTTCTTT
-	TRBV4-3	TRBD1	TRBJ1-4	15	CASSRETGFAEKLFF	TGCGCCAGCAGCAGGGAGACAGGGTTTGCTGAAAAACTGTTTTTT
-	TRBV19	-	TRBJ2-1	15	CASGGLRRGDNEQFF	TGTGCCAGTGGGGGCCTACGCAGGGGGGACAATGAGCAGTTCTTC
-	TRBV10-3	TRBD1	TRBJ1-1	13	CAINGQVNTEAFF	TGTGCCATCAATGGACAGGTGAACACTGAAGCTTTCTTT